This is a list of T cell receptor beta chains from one sample in a study of metastatic and nonmetastatic thyroid tumors. TCRdb re-called clones via MiXCR from the PCR reads. The sample contains some 86,000 clones, approximately 12% of which appear only once. Sequencing was done on a sample of tumor tissue. These receptors were taken from a female donor with papillary thyroid cancer or a benign thyroid nodule (not recorded which). Some clones in this sample may be carry-over from other donors' samples. Each CDR3 is given with its conserved first and last residue. A D gene is named only where the DNA matches it firmly. Not every row has a clone size; where given, it reads once, few, many or a size class.

V,size,J,D,CDR3,DNA
TRBV20-1,many,TRBJ2-7,NA,CSARLASSYEQYF,TGCAGTGCTAGACTAGCGAGCTCCTACGAGCAGTACTTC
TRBV5-1,once,TRBJ2-1,TRBD1,CASSSGTGICNEQFF,TGCGCCAGCAGTTCCGGGACAGGGATTTGTAATGAGCAGTTCTTC
TRBV6-1,NA,TRBJ2-1,TRBD2,CASSKTSGRAIFNNEQFF,TGTGCCAGCAGTAAGACTAGCGGGAGGGCCATATTCAACAATGAGCAGTTCTTC
TRBV7-9,many,TRBJ1-1,TRBD1,CASRNAGGAFF,TGTGCCAGCAGAAATGCAGGGGGAGCTTTCTTT
TRBV12-3/TRBV12-4,many,TRBJ1-3,NA,CASSLGAESGNTIYF,TGTGCCAGCAGTTTGGGGGCCGAATCTGGAAACACCATATATTTT
TRBV6-1,many,TRBJ2-2,NA,CASTTDDRPGELFF,TGTGCCAGCACCACGGATGACAGGCCCGGGGAGCTGTTTTTT
TRBV10-2,many,TRBJ2-7,NA,CATGEPYEQYF,TGCGCCACAGGGGAGCCCTACGAGCAGTACTTC
TRBV4-2,many,TRBJ2-1,NA,CASSQERGSRRNNEQFF,TGTGCCAGCAGCCAAGAAAGAGGGAGTCGACGGAACAATGAGCAGTTCTTC
TRBV7-8,many,TRBJ2-7,TRBD2,CASSSARLAGGGEQYF,TGTGCCAGCAGCTCCGCCCGACTAGCGGGAGGCGGCGAGCAGTACTTC
TRBV29-1,NA,TRBJ1-1,NA,CSVEGRGDTEAFF,TGCAGCGTTGAGGGAAGGGGAGACACTGAAGCTTTCTTT
TRBV27,many,TRBJ2-1,TRBD1,CASSPTGLYNEQFF,TGTGCCAGCAGCCCGACAGGGCTCTACAATGAGCAGTTCTTC
TRBV20-1,NA,TRBJ2-7,TRBD2,CSAKTVTSGFSYEQYF,TGCAGTGCTAAAACCGTGACTAGCGGGTTCTCATACGAGCAGTACTTC
TRBV19,many,TRBJ2-2,NA,CASTPWTPKNTGELFF,TGTGCCAGTACCCCATGGACTCCTAAGAACACCGGGGAGCTGTTTTTT
TRBV2,many,TRBJ2-3,TRBD2,CASSSGLAGGTDTQYF,TGTGCCAGCAGTTCTGGACTAGCGGGAGGCACAGATACGCAGTATTTT
TRBV19,many,TRBJ1-1,NA,CASSKEGRGNTEAFF,TGTGCCAGTAGTAAAGAGGGGAGGGGCAACACTGAAGCTTTCTTT
TRBV18,many,TRBJ2-2,NA,CASSPLPGELFF,TGTGCCAGCTCACCACTTCCCGGGGAGCTGTTTTTT
TRBV24-1,many,TRBJ2-1,TRBD2,CATRPSASGSNEQFF,TGTGCCACCAGGCCGTCGGCTAGCGGGAGTAATGAGCAGTTCTTC
TRBV19,many,TRBJ2-5,NA,CASSITGTAETQYF,TGTGCCAGTAGTATAACAGGGACGGCAGAGACCCAGTACTTC
TRBV6-2/TRBV6-3,NA,TRBJ2-2,NA,CASSYRETGELFF,TGTGCCAGCAGTTACAGGGAAACCGGGGAGCTGTTTTTT
TRBV20-1,many,TRBJ2-7,TRBD1,CSAPYRGRGYEQYF,TGCAGTGCTCCGTACAGGGGAAGAGGCTACGAGCAGTACTTC
TRBV2,many,TRBJ2-4,TRBD1,CASGGQGARDIQYF,TGTGCCAGCGGAGGACAGGGGGCTAGGGACATTCAGTACTTC
TRBV6-1,many,TRBJ1-5,NA,CASSEYSNQPQHF,TGTGCCAGCAGTGAATATAGCAATCAGCCCCAGCATTTT
TRBV6-1,many,TRBJ1-2,NA,CASSEKVGFDGYTF,TGTGCCAGCAGTGAAAAAGTTGGGTTTGATGGCTACACCTTC
TRBV5-1,few,TRBJ2-2,TRBD2,CASSPVLRGGDWELFF,TGCGCCAGCAGCCCCGTCCTGCGGGGAGGGGACTGGGAGCTGTTTTTT
TRBV5-1,many,TRBJ2-3,NA,CASSFLGVVDTQYF,TGCGCCAGCAGCTTCCTAGGAGTGGTAGATACGCAGTATTTT
TRBV28,many,TRBJ2-4,NA,CASSHGVIQYF,TGTGCCAGCAGCCACGGCGTCATTCAGTACTTC
TRBV5-1,many,TRBJ2-7,NA,CASSLGDGAYEQYF,TGCGCCAGCAGCTTGGGGGACGGAGCCTACGAGCAGTACTTC
TRBV11-2,many,TRBJ2-7,NA,CASSFSPGAGGYEQYF,TGTGCCAGCAGCTTCTCCCCGGGGGCAGGGGGCTACGAGCAGTACTTC
TRBV20-1,many,TRBJ2-3,NA,CSASTGQGGSAGTDTQYF,TGCAGTGCTAGTACGGGGCAGGGTGGCTCGGCCGGCACAGATACGCAGTATTTT
TRBV28,many,TRBJ1-1,NA,CASSFRGVTEAFF,TGTGCCAGCAGTTTTCGGGGGGTTACTGAAGCTTTCTTT
TRBV24-1,many,TRBJ1-2,NA,CATSDHREGYTF,TGTGCCACCAGTGACCACAGGGAGGGCTACACCTTC
TRBV14,few,TRBJ1-2,NA,CAQPSPDGYTF,TGTGCCCAGCCAAGCCCGGATGGCTACACCTTC
TRBV28,few,TRBJ1-2,NA,CASRDLGYTF,TGTGCCAGCCGGGACCTGGGCTACACCTTC
TRBV6-1,NA,TRBJ1-3,NA,CASSDPGAYGNTIYF,TGTGCCAGCAGCGACCCCGGGGCTTACGGAAACACCATATATTTT
TRBV9,many,TRBJ2-3,NA,CASSPLSGDTQYF,TGTGCCAGCAGCCCCCTCTCGGGGGATACGCAGTATTTT
TRBV6-1,NA,TRBJ2-7,TRBD2,CATPPVAGDDEQYF,TGTGCCACCCCCCCGGTCGCGGGAGATGACGAGCAGTACTTC
TRBV28,many,TRBJ1-4,NA,CASSLPIGGEKLFF,TGTGCCAGCAGTTTGCCCATCGGAGGTGAAAAACTGTTTTTT
TRBV19,many,TRBJ1-1,NA,CASTMGTAFF,TGTGCCAGTACCATGGGGACCGCTTTCTTT
TRBV5-4,NA,TRBJ2-1,TRBD2,CASSSGLAGKGEQFF,TGTGCCAGCAGCTCCGGACTAGCGGGGAAGGGTGAGCAGTTCTTC
TRBV18,many,TRBJ2-7,NA,CASSPGGEQYF,TGTGCCAGCTCACCTGGGGGCGAGCAGTACTTC
TRBV11-2,NA,TRBJ1-2,NA,CASRSQGFGDYGYTF,TGCGCCAGCAGGTCCCAAGGGTTTGGTGACTATGGCTACACCTTC
TRBV7-2,many,TRBJ2-7,NA,CASSLTRAADEQYF,TGTGCCAGCAGCTTAACGAGGGCCGCGGACGAGCAGTACTTC
TRBV2,many,TRBJ1-5,TRBD1,CASRGGQVGNQPQHF,TGTGCCAGCAGGGGGGGACAGGTGGGCAATCAGCCCCAGCATTTT
TRBV19,many,TRBJ1-1,NA,CASSIAGLNTEAFF,TGTGCCAGTAGTATAGCGGGGCTGAACACTGAAGCTTTCTTT
TRBV11-1,many,TRBJ2-7,TRBD1,CASSPRSTGSPYEQYF,TGTGCCAGCAGCCCCCGGTCGACAGGGTCTCCCTACGAGCAGTACTTC
TRBV10-3,many,TRBJ2-1,NA,CAIDPGTSYNEQFF,TGTGCCATAGACCCGGGTACGTCCTACAATGAGCAGTTCTTC
TRBV29-1,NA,TRBJ2-5,NA,CSFSSGTHGTQYF,TGCAGCTTCAGCTCCGGGACCCATGGGACCCAGTACTTC
TRBV20-1,many,TRBJ2-3,NA,CSAASGTDTQYF,TGCAGTGCTGCGAGCGGCACAGATACGCAGTATTTT
TRBV20-1,many,TRBJ2-1,TRBD2,CSAQGLAGEGAYNEQFF,TGCAGTGCTCAGGGACTAGCGGGAGAGGGAGCCTACAATGAGCAGTTCTTC
TRBV30,many,TRBJ1-1,NA,CAWSTRRGRTEAFF,TGTGCCTGGAGTACCAGGAGGGGGAGGACTGAAGCTTTCTTT
TRBV6-1,NA,TRBJ1-1,TRBD1,CASSLMTGLNTEAFF,TGTGCCAGCAGTCTAATGACAGGGTTGAACACTGAAGCTTTCTTT